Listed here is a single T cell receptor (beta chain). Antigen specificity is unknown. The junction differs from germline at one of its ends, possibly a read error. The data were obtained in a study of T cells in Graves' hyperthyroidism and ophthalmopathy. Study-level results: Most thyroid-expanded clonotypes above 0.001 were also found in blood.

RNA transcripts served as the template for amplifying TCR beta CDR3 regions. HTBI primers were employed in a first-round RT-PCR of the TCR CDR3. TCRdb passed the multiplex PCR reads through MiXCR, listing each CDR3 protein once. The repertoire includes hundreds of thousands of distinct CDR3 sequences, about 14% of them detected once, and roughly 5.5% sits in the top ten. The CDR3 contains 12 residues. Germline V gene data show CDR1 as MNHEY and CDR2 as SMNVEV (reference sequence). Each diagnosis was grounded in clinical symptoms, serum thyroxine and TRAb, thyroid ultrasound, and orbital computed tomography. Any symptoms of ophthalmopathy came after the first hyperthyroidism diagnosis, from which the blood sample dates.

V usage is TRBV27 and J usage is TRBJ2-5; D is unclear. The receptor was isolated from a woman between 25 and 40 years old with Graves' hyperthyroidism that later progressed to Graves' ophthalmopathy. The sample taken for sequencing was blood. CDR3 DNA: TGTGCCAGCAGGGGATACCAAGAGACCAAGTACTTC. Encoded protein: CASRGYQETKYF.